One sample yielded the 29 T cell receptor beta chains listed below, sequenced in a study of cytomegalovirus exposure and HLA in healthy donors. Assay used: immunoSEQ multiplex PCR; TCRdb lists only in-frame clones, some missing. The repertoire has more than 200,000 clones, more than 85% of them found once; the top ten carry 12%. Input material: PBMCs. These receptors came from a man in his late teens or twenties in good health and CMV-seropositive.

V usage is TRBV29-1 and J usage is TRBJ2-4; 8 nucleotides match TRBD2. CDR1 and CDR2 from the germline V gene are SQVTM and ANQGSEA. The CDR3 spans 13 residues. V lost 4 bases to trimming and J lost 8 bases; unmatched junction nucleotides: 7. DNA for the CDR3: TGCAGCGTTGCCGGGGGGGGAGGTGACATTCAGTACTTC. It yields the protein CSVAGGGGDIQYF.

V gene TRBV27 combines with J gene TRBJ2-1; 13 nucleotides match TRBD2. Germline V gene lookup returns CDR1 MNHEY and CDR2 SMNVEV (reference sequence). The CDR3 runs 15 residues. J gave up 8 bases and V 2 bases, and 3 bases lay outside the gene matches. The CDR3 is CASSLNGLAGDEQFF. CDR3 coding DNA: TGTGCCAGCAGTTTAAATGGACTAGCGGGAGATGAGCAGTTCTTC.

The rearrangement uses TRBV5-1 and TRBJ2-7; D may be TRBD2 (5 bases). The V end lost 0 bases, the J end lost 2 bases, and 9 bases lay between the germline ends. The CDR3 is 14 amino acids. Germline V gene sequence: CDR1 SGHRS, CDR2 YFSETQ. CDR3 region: CASSLGTGTYEQYF. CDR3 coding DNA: TGCGCCAGCAGCTTGGGTACGGGGACCTACGAGCAGTACTTC.

The CDR3 region has the DNA TGTGCCAGCAGTCGGGGACAGGACTATGGCTACACCTTC. It specifies CASSRGQDYGYTF. The chain is built from TRBV2 and TRBJ1-2; 8 bases match TRBD1. The V and J ends lost 5 bases and 3 bases, in that order; junction bases with no gene match: 2. The CDR3 is 13 amino acids. Germline CDR1 is SNHLY and CDR2 is FYNNEI.

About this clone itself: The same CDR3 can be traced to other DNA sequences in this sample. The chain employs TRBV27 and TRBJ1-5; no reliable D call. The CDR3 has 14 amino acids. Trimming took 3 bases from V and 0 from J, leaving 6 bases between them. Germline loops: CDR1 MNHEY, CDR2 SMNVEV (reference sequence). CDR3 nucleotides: TGTGCCAGCAGTTTCAGATATAGCAATCAGCCCCAGCATTTT. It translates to CASSFRYSNQPQHF.

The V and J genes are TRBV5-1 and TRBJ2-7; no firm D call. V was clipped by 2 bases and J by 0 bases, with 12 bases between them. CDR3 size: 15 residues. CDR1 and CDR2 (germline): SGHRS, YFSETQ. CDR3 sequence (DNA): TGCGCCAGCAGCTTCAGCATCACGGTCTCCTACGAGCAGTACTTC. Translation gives CASSFSITVSYEQYF. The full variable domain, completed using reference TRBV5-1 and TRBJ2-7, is KAGVTQTPRYLIKTRGQQVTLSCSPISGHRSVSWYQQTPGQGLQFLFEYFSETQRNKGNFPGRFSGRQFSNSRSEMNVSTLELGDSALYLCASSFSITVSYEQYFGPGTRLTVT.

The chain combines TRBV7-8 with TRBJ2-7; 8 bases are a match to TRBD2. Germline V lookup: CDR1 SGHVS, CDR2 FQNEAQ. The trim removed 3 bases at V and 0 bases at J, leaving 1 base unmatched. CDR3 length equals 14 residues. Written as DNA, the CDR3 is TGTGCCAGCAGCTTCGGGACTAGCTCCTACGAGCAGTACTTC. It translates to CASSFGTSSYEQYF.

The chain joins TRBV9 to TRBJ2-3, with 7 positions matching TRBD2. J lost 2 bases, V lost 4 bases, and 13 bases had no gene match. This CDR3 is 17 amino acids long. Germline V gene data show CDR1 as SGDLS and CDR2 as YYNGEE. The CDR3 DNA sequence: TGTGCCAGCAGCTGGCTAGCGGAACCGCTTCCCACAGATACGCAGTATTTT. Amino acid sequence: CASSWLAEPLPTDTQYF.

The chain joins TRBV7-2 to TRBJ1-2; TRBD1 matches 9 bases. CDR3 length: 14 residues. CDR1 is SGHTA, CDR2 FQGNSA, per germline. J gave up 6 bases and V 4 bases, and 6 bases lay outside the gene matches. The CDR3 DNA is TGTGCCAGCAGCTACCAGGACAGGGGCCATGGCTACACCTTC. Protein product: CASSYQDRGHGYTF. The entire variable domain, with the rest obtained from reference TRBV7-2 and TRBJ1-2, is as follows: GAGVSQSPSNKVTEKGKDVELRCDPISGHTALYWYRQSLGQGLEFLIYFQGNSAPDKSGLPSDRFSAERTGGSVSTLTIQRTQQEDSAVYLCASSYQDRGHGYTFGSGTRLTVV.

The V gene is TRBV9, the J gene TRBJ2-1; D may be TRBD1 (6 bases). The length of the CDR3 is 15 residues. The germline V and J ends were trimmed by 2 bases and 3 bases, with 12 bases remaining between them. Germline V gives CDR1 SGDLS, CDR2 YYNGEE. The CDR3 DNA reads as TGTGCCAGCAGCGTTTCAGGACAGTTCTACAATGAGCAGTTCTTC. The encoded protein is CASSVSGQFYNEQFF. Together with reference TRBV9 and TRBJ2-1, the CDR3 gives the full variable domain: DSGVTQTPKHLITATGQRVTLRCSPRSGDLSVYWYQQSLDQGLQFLIQYYNGEERAKGNILERFSAQQFPDLHSELNLSSLELGDSALYFCASSVSGQFYNEQFFGPGTRLTVL.

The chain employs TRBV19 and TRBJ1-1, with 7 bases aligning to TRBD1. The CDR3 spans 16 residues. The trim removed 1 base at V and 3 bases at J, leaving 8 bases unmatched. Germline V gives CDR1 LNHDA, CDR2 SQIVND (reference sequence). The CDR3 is CASSIGLGGTDTEAFF. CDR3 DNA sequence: TGTGCCAGTAGTATAGGATTAGGGGGCACGGACACTGAAGCTTTCTTT.

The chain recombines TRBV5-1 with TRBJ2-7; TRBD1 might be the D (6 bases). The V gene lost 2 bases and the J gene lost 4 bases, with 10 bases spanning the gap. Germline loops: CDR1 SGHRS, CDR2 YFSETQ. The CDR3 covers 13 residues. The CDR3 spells CASSFGTNYEQYF. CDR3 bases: TGCGCCAGCAGCTTCGGGACAAATTACGAGCAGTACTTC.

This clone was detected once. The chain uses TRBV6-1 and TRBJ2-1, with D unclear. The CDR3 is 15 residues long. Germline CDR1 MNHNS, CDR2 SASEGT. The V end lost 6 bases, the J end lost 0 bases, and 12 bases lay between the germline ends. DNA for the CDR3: TGTGCCAGCAGGCAGGAAGAGAGCTCCTACAATGAGCAGTTCTTC. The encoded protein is CASRQEESSYNEQFF.

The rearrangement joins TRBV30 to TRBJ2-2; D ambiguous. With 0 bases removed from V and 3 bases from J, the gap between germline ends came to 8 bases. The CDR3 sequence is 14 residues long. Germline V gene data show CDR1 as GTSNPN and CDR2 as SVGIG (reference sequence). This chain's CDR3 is CAWSVLGYTGELFF. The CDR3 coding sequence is TGTGCCTGGAGTGTACTGGGGTACACCGGGGAGCTGTTTTTT.

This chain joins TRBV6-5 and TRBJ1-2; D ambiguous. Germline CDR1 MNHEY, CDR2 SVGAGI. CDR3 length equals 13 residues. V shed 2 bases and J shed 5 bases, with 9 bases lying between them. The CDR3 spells CASSYDGIYGYTF. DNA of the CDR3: TGTGCCAGCAGTTACGACGGAATTTATGGCTACACCTTC.

CDR3 DNA: TGCAGTGCTAGTGATAATGGCTACACCTTC. The encoded protein is CSASDNGYTF. The chain employs TRBV20-1 and TRBJ1-2; D unresolved. CDR1 and CDR2 (germline): DFQATT, SNEGSKA (reference sequence). Trimming shortened V by 3 bases and J by 6 bases, and 5 bases separated the two germline ends. The CDR3 runs 10 residues.

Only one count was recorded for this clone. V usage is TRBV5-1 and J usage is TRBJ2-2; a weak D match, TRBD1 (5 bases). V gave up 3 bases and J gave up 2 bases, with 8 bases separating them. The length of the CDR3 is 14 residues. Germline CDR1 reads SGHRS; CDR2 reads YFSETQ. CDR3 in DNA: TGCGCCAGCAGCTCTCAGGGAAACACCGGGGAGCTGTTTTTT. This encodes CASSSQGNTGELFF.

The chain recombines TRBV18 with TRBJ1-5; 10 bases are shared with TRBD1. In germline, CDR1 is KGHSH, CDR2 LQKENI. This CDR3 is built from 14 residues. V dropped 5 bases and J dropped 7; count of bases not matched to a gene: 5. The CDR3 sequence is CASSATGGRQPQHF. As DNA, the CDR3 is TGTGCCAGCTCAGCGACAGGGGGCAGACAGCCCCAGCATTTT. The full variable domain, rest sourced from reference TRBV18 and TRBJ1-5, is NAGVMQNPRHLVRRRGQEARLRCSPMKGHSHVYWYRQLPEEGLKFMVYLQKENIIDESGMPKERFSAEFPKEGPSILRIQQVVRGDSAAYFCASSATGGRQPQHFGDGTRLSIL.

The CDR3 reads CASSYVEFYEQYF. CDR3 nucleotides: TGTGCCAGCAGTTACGTAGAATTTTACGAGCAGTACTTC. The chain couples TRBV6-6 to TRBJ2-7; D is unclear. Deletions cut 2 bases from V and 4 bases from J, with 9 bases between. Germline CDR1 reads MNHNY; CDR2 reads SVGAGI (reference sequence). This CDR3 region has 13 residues.

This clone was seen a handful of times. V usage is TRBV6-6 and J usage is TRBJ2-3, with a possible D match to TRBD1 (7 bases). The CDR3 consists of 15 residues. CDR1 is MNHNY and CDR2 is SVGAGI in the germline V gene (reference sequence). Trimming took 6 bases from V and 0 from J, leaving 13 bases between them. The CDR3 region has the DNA TGTGCCAGCAGGTCGGCAGGGGGGAGCACAGATACGCAGTATTTT. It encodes CASRSAGGSTDTQYF.

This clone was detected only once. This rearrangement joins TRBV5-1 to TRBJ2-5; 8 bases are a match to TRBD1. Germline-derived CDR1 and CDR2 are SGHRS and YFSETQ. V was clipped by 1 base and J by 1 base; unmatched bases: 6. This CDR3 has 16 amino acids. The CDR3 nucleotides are TGCGCCAGCAGCTTGACAGGGGGTGGTGGCCAAGAGACCCAGTACTTC. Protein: CASSLTGGGGQETQYF. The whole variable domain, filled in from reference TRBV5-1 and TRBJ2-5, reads KAGVTQTPRYLIKTRGQQVTLSCSPISGHRSVSWYQQTPGQGLQFLFEYFSETQRNKGNFPGRFSGRQFSNSRSEMNVSTLELGDSALYLCASSLTGGGGQETQYFGPGTRLLVL.

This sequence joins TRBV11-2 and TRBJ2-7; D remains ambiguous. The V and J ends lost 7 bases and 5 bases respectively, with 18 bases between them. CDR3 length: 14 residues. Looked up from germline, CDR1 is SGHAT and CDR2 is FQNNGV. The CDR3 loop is CASTPDPSRDEQYF. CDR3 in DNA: TGTGCCAGCACCCCTGACCCGTCACGGGACGAGCAGTACTTC.

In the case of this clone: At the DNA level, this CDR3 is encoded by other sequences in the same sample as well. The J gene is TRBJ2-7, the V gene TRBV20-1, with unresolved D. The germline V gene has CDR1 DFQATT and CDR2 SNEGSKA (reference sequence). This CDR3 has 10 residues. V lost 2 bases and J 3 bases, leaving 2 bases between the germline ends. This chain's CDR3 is CSARLYEQYF. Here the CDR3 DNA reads TGCAGTGCTAGACTCTACGAGCAGTACTTC.

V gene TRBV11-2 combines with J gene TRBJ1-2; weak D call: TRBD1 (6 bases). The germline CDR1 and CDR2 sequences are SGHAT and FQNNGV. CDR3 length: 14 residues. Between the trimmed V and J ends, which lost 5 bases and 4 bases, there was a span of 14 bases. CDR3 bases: TGTGCCAGCAGCCATCCGGACAGAAGCTATGGCTACACCTTC. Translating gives CASSHPDRSYGYTF.

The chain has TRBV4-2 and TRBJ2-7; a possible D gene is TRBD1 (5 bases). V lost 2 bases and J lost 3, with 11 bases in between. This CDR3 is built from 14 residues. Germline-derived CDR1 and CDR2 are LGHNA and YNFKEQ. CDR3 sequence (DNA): TGTGCCAGCAGCCAAAGTCGTGACAGCTACGAGCAGTACTTC. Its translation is CASSQSRDSYEQYF.

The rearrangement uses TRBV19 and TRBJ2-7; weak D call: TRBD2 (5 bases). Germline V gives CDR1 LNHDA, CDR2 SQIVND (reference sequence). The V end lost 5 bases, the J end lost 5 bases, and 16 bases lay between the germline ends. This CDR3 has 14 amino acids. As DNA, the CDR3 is TGTGCCAGTAGTCCCGCTAACAGCGGCCACGAGCAGTACTTC. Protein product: CASSPANSGHEQYF.

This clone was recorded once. DNA of the CDR3: TGTGCCAGCAGCTTAGCGGCAGCTTCACGGCCCCAGCATTTT. Its protein product is CASSLAAASRPQHF. V gene TRBV11-2 combines with J gene TRBJ1-5; D unresolved. Trimming took off 1 base at V and 9 bases at J, with 13 bases between the two ends. This CDR3 region has 14 residues. The germline V gene has CDR1 SGHAT and CDR2 FQNNGV.

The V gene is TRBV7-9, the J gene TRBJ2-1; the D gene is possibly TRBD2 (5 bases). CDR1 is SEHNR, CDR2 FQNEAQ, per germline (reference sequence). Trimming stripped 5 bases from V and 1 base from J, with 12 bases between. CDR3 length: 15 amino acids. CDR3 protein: CASSPPAGSYNEQFF. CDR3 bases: TGTGCCAGCAGCCCACCGGCGGGTTCCTACAATGAGCAGTTCTTC.

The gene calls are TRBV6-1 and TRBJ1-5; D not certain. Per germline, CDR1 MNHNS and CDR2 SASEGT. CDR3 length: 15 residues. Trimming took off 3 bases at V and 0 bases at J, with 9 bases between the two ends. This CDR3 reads CASSDRRHSNQPQHF. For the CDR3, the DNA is TGTGCCAGCAGTGATCGGCGGCATAGCAATCAGCCCCAGCATTTT.